The source of this TCR beta chain is a study of shared clonotypes between healthy human individuals. Study-wide points: Shared clonotypes across all four donors exceeded non-shared ones in generation probability.

As to this clone: Its specificity is unknown.

Some clones are missing from TCRdb's copy, which holds only in-frame ones; the method was immunoSEQ multiplex PCR. The table shows 2 million to 2.5 million clones, with about 95% occurring only once. Trimming took off 4 bases at V and 1 base at J, with 11 bases between the two ends. This CDR3 has 15 amino acids. Germline V gene data show CDR1 as SEHNR and CDR2 as FQNEAQ (reference sequence). The naive CD8 population came from CD45RO-negative cells selected for CCR7, without terminally differentiated effector memory CD45RA+ cells. J is TRBJ2-1 and V is TRBV7-9; D might be TRBD1 (5 bases). The specimen sequenced was naive CD8+ T cells sorted from blood. The TCR was taken from a young man in good health. The chain's CDR3 is CASSSGLESYNEQFF. CDR3 bases: TGTGCCAGCAGCTCAGGGTTAGAGTCCTACAATGAGCAGTTCTTC.